These 27 T cell receptor beta chains came from one sample sequenced in a study of beta chain features in type 1 diabetes. Expressed TCRB transcripts got sequenced, as all isolated RNA was reverse transcribed. Measured with immunoSEQ multiplex PCR; TCRdb has only the in-frame clones, and not every one. The sample includes under 250,000 clones, approximately 14% of them seen just once. The sequenced sample consisted of naive CD4+ T cells from blood. The receptors derive from a woman in her 40s in good health.

There are a few counts of this clone. This chain connects TRBV9 to TRBJ2-7, with unresolved D. With 1 base removed from V and 1 base from J, the gap between germline ends came to 24 bases. The germline CDR1 and CDR2 sequences are SGDLS and YYNGEE. CDR3 size: 19 residues. The CDR3 DNA is TGTGCCAGCAGCGTAATTACATCGGTTACAGCCAAAAAGTCCTACGAGCAGTACTTC. As protein: CASSVITSVTAKKSYEQYF.

The V call is TRBV4-2, the J call TRBJ1-2; D is perhaps TRBD1 (5 bases). Germline V CDR1 and CDR2: LGHNA, YNFKEQ. This CDR3 has 16 amino acids. V was cut by 0 bases and J by 2 bases, with 13 bases left in between. CDR3 nucleotides: TGTGCCAGCAGCCAAGATGCTGCGGGGGTGAACTATGGCTACACCTTC. Protein: CASSQDAAGVNYGYTF.

This sequence joins TRBV9 and TRBJ2-1, with TRBD2 matching over 8 bases. CDR1 SGDLS and CDR2 YYNGEE come from the germline V gene. CDR3 length equals 16 residues. The trim removed 4 bases at V and 4 bases at J, leaving 10 bases unmatched. This CDR3 is CASSKMGTRSYNEQFF. DNA for the CDR3: TGTGCCAGCAGCAAAATGGGGACTAGATCTTACAATGAGCAGTTCTTC.

This clone was found a few times. The chain joins TRBV7-2 to TRBJ1-1; D might be TRBD1 (5 bases). The CDR3 is 16 residues long. The germline gives CDR1 SGHTA, CDR2 FQGNSA. Deletions cut 4 bases from V and 1 base from J, with 16 bases between. The CDR3 DNA reads TGTGCCAGCAGCTCTCAGGGCCATACGCCGAACACTGAAGCTTTCTTT. It encodes CASSSQGHTPNTEAFF.

This clone occurred a few times. This rearrangement joins TRBV7-2 to TRBJ1-1; a possible D gene is TRBD1 (5 bases). CDR3 length equals 14 residues. Germline V gene sequence: CDR1 SGHTA, CDR2 FQGNSA. V gave up 5 bases and J gave up 1 base, with 11 bases separating them. The DNA of the CDR3 is TGTGCCAGCAGCCCTAGGAGGGGGAACACTGAAGCTTTCTTT. It is translated as CASSPRRGNTEAFF.

This clone was detected only a few times. The rearrangement links TRBV7-6 to TRBJ2-2, with D tentatively TRBD1 (6 bases). Germline V gene data show CDR1 as SGHVS and CDR2 as FNYEAQ. The CDR3 loop spans 16 amino acids. V was trimmed by 6 bases and J by 8 bases, leaving 22 bases between them. For the CDR3, the DNA is TGTGCCAGCAGAACCCCCGGGACACGAAGTCGGGGGGAGCTGTTTTTT. Amino acid sequence: CASRTPGTRSRGELFF.

CDR3 in amino acids: CASREGLAEAFF. In DNA form, the CDR3 reads TGTGCCAGCAGAGAGGGACTGGCCGAAGCTTTCTTT. This rearrangement joins TRBV6-5 to TRBJ1-1; a possible D gene is TRBD1 (5 bases). The germline V and J ends were trimmed by 6 bases and 8 bases, with 13 bases remaining between them. The CDR3 extends over 12 amino acids. Germline V CDR1 and CDR2: MNHEY, SVGAGI.

The J gene is TRBJ1-2, the V gene TRBV6-6; 7 positions agree with TRBD1. V shed 5 bases and J 4 bases; nucleotides not matched to a gene: 4. Germline V CDR1 and CDR2: MNHNY, SVGAGI (reference sequence). CDR3 length: 13 residues. This chain's CDR3 is CASSPDRVYGYTF. In nucleotides, the CDR3 is TGTGCCAGCAGTCCCGACAGGGTCTATGGCTACACCTTC.

Comment on this clone: An end of the junction does not agree with germline; a read error may underlie this. CDR3 sequence reads: CASSSSGGYTGELFF. For the CDR3, the DNA is TGTGCTAGCAGCTCCTCAGGGGGCTACACCGGGGAGCTGTTTTTT. The V gene is TRBV7-7, the J gene TRBJ2-2; TRBD1 matches 8 bases. Per germline, CDR1 SSHAT and CDR2 FNYEAQ (reference sequence). There are 15 residues in the CDR3.

The rearrangement uses TRBV5-1 and TRBJ1-6; 7 bases align to TRBD1. CDR1 is SGHRS and CDR2 is YFSETQ in the germline V gene. V lost 4 bases to trimming and J lost 6 bases; unmatched junction nucleotides: 7. The CDR3 loop spans 15 amino acids. CDR3 in DNA: TGCGCCAGCAGCACCGCAACAGGGGTTAATTCACCCCTCCACTTT. It encodes CASSTATGVNSPLHF.

This clone was counted between two and nine times. This sequence joins TRBV7-9 and TRBJ2-7, with no clear D. The germline V gene has CDR1 SEHNR and CDR2 FQNEAQ (reference sequence). The V end lost 0 bases, the J end lost 2 bases, and 14 bases lay between the germline ends. The CDR3 runs 16 residues. Here the CDR3 DNA reads TGTGCCAGCAGCTTAGCGCTAGGTGGTGGTCCCTACGAGCAGTACTTC. Amino acids: CASSLALGGGPYEQYF.

This chain joins TRBV5-4 and TRBJ2-5; 8 nucleotides agree with TRBD2. This CDR3 is built from 15 residues. The V segment lost 6 bases and the J segment 5 bases; nucleotides outside the gene matches: 12. Germline CDR1 and CDR2: SGHNT and YYREEE (reference sequence). The CDR3 sequence: CASNSRGGLGETQYF. For the CDR3, the DNA is TGTGCCAGCAACTCACGGGGGGGCCTGGGGGAGACCCAGTACTTC.

The chain is built from TRBV10-2 and TRBJ2-3; the D gene is possibly TRBD2 (5 bases). V lost 2 bases and J 6 bases, leaving 9 bases between the germline ends. Germline V gene sequence: CDR1 WSHSY, CDR2 SAAADI. This CDR3 is built from 13 residues. Written as DNA, the CDR3 is TGCGCCAGCAGTGAGGCGGGCGGCGATACGCAGTATTTT. Translating gives CASSEAGGDTQYF.

The DNA of the CDR3 is TGTGCCAGCAGCTTTCAGGTCGCGAACACAGATACGCAGTATTTT. Encoded protein: CASSFQVANTDTQYF. This rearrangement joins TRBV7-2 to TRBJ2-3; D gene ambiguous. Trimming cost V 3 bases and J 2 bases, with 12 bases left between them. The CDR3 totals 15 residues. The V gene's germline CDR1 is SGHTA and CDR2 FQGNSA.

The V gene is TRBV6-6, the J gene TRBJ1-2, with TRBD1 matching over 7 bases. CDR1 and CDR2 (germline): MNHNY, SVGAGI (reference sequence). V dropped 7 bases and J dropped 4; count of bases not matched to a gene: 9. The CDR3 covers 14 residues. In DNA, the CDR3 is TGTGCCAGCACTCACCAAGACAGGGCCTATGGCTACACCTTC. This encodes CASTHQDRAYGYTF.

The rearrangement uses TRBV18 and TRBJ2-7, with D possibly TRBD2 on 5 matching bases. CDR1 is KGHSH, CDR2 LQKENI, per germline. The CDR3 sequence is 13 residues long. Deletions cut 10 bases from V and 0 bases from J, with 13 bases between. The CDR3 coding sequence is TGTGCCACCAACGGAGGAAACTCCTACGAGCAGTACTTC. It encodes CATNGGNSYEQYF.

This clone was observed a handful of times. The rearrangement links TRBV28 to TRBJ2-7, with 7 bases that match TRBD1. This CDR3 is built from 14 residues. The ends lost 2 bases at V and 2 bases at J; junction bases unmatched: 3. CDR1 is MDHEN and CDR2 is SYDVKM in the germline V gene. The CDR3 DNA is TGTGCCAGCAGTTTAGGGACAGTAGCCTACGAGCAGTACTTC. This sequence encodes CASSLGTVAYEQYF.

This clone was observed a few times. The chain couples TRBV6-6 to TRBJ2-6; D remains ambiguous. CDR1 and CDR2 from the germline V gene are MNHNY and SVGAGI (reference sequence). V shed 3 bases and J shed 0 bases, with 6 bases lying between them. CDR3 length: 15 amino acids. The CDR3 here is CASSYYLSGANVLTF. The CDR3 nucleotides are TGTGCCAGCAGTTATTATCTCTCTGGGGCCAACGTCCTGACTTTC.

This clone has just a few counts. The chain employs TRBV11-2 and TRBJ2-7, with TRBD2 matching over 13 bases. V lost 8 bases to trimming and J lost 5 bases; unmatched junction nucleotides: 9. In germline, CDR1 is SGHAT, CDR2 FQNNGV. The length of the CDR3 is 15 residues. DNA of the CDR3: TGTGCCAGCGGCGGACTAGCGGGGGCGCCAGACGAGCAGTACTTC. It translates to CASGGLAGAPDEQYF.

This rearrangement joins TRBV6-1 to TRBJ2-7; TRBD2 is a possible D gene (6 bases). Trimming removed 6 bases at V and 6 bases at J, with 21 bases between. Germline CDR1 MNHNS, CDR2 SASEGT. The CDR3 spans 15 residues. The CDR3 bases are TGTGCCAGCAGCTACGACCCCGGGGGACTCACCGAGCAGTACTTC. It specifies CASSYDPGGLTEQYF.

This clone has a handful of counts. The V gene is TRBV6-5, the J gene TRBJ1-2; D not resolved. Germline loops: CDR1 MNHEY, CDR2 SVGAGI. Between the trimmed V and J ends, which lost 9 bases and 3 bases, there was a span of 8 bases. The CDR3 loop spans 11 amino acids. For the CDR3, the DNA is TGTGCCAGTTACTATGACTATGGCTACACCTTC. This encodes CASYYDYGYTF.

The chain employs TRBV2 and TRBJ2-7, with a weak D call TRBD1 (5 bases). The CDR3 contains 11 residues. Between the trimmed V and J ends, which lost 8 bases and 0 bases, there was a span of 5 bases. Germline CDR1 SNHLY, CDR2 FYNNEI. The CDR3 is CASGASYEQYF. In nucleotides, the CDR3 is TGTGCCAGCGGGGCCTCCTACGAGCAGTACTTC.

This clone was seen a handful of times. V and J are TRBV5-1 and TRBJ2-1, with a possible D match to TRBD1 (6 bases). The V end lost 6 bases, the J end lost 0 bases, and 16 bases lay between the germline ends. Germline values: CDR1 SGHRS, CDR2 YFSETQ. The CDR3 has 16 amino acids. The CDR3, as DNA: TGCGCCAGCAACTATCTCAGGGGTGGCTCCTACAATGAGCAGTTCTTC. This sequence encodes CASNYLRGGSYNEQFF.

V gene TRBV19 combines with J gene TRBJ2-1; 12 bases line up with TRBD2. The germline gives CDR1 LNHDA, CDR2 SQIVND (reference sequence). The CDR3 is 17 amino acids. The V gene end was trimmed by 5 bases and the J gene end by 5 bases; junction bases not matched to a gene: 10. CDR3 coding DNA: TGTGCCAGTAGTTCACCGGGACTAGCGGGCCTTAACAATGAGCAGTTCTTC. This codes for CASSSPGLAGLNNEQFF.

Regarding this clone: No DNA is shown, since the ends of the CDR3 on it are uncertain; the CDR3 is the one TCRdb lists. The V gene is TRBV5-6, the J gene TRBJ2-2; TRBD1 is the table's D call, not checked against the DNA. The CDR3 spans 16 residues, counting both ends. CDR1 is SGHDT, CDR2 YYEEEE, per germline. CDR3 sequence: CASSPGTGATPGSCFF.

The CDR3 nucleotides read TGTGCCAGCAGGGCCACCCGATCGGGTGGAGAGACCCAGTACTTC. This translates into CASRATRSGGETQYF. The chain carries TRBV6-5 and TRBJ2-5; D unresolved. The CDR3 sequence is 15 residues long. In germline, CDR1 is MNHEY, CDR2 SVGAGI. V was clipped by 6 bases and J by 4 bases, with 18 bases between them.

V is TRBV7-2 and J is TRBJ2-7; 7 bases are shared with TRBD1. Germline V CDR1 and CDR2: SGHTA, FQGNSA. V gave up 2 bases and J gave up 2 bases; unmatched junction bases: 0. This CDR3 has 13 amino acids. As DNA, the CDR3 is TGTGCCAGCAGCTTAACAGGGGCCTACGAGCAGTACTTC. Translated: CASSLTGAYEQYF.